This T cell receptor beta chain came from a study of blood T cells in healthy people across ages. Across the study: Roughly one uniquely barcoded beta molecule per two T cells was captured. Findings and limits, study-wide: Donors of long life had a larger count of naive CD4+ cells and greater diversity than aged donors. Age brought a roughly linear fall in TCR beta diversity measured per million T cells.

V was clipped by 4 bases and J by 4 bases; unmatched bases: 4. This CDR3 comprises 13 residues. Germline V gene data show CDR1 as DFQATT and CDR2 as SNEGSKA (reference sequence). A second PCR, run for 7 to 11 cycles, used a sample-barcoded 5' primer plus a J-beta primer mix. Each cDNA was tagged by a template-switch adaptor containing 12 random nucleotides. MiXCR, applied by TCRdb to the 5' RACE reads, yields one record per CDR3 protein. This sample yields about 1.5 million distinct CDR3 sequences, of which about 42% are seen a single time; roughly 3.7% belongs to the top ten. With respect to this clonotype: Its antigen remains unknown.

This chain connects TRBV20-1 to TRBJ2-7, with TRBD2 matching over 10 bases. Material: blood. The receptor was derived from a woman under 30 in good health. CDR3 sequence reads: CSATSGSWYEQYF. For the CDR3, the DNA is TGCAGTGCTACTAGCGGGAGCTGGTACGAGCAGTACTTC.